Below, one T cell receptor beta chain is given with its context. Its antigen is not yet known. Base qualities are not recorded, but no much larger clone differs from it by a single base. The study profiled bulk TCR beta-chain repertoires in matched peripheral blood, tumor and adjacent normal breast tissue taken from about 15 patients with early-stage breast cancer. Before surgery, whole blood (roughly 5-11 mL) was collected into EDTA tubes and processed within 2 hours. Peripheral blood mononuclear cells were isolated by Ficoll-Paque centrifugation in SepMate-50 tubes. PBMCs were cryopreserved in aliquots of roughly 1.8 to 4 million cells in around 90% FBS with 10% DMSO and kept in liquid nitrogen. The Qiagen AllPrep DNA/RNA Mini kit was used to extract genomic DNA. The data were taken from a study of early stage breast cancer tumors (TCRdb year 2017). Context from the whole study: Of the approximately 15 invasive breast tumors, roughly 12 were found to be estrogen receptor-positive, progesterone receptor-positive and HER2-negative. About 70% of the 12 ER+/PR+/HER2- tumors were invasive ductal carcinomas, while the other four were invasive lobular carcinomas. A read coverage of roughly 10-fold per sample was achieved on average. A total of about 2,800,000 templates, representing some 1,000,000 unique clonotypes, were detected across all samples. The paper's findings and limits, for the study overall: Compared with adjacent normal breast tissue, tumors had higher clonality and 2 to 3-fold greater T cell density. Analysis by tumor subtype was prevented by the small cohort size. Greater similarity was observed between blood and normal breast repertoires than between blood and tumor repertoires, and tumor was distinguished from normal in about 90% of the 16 patients when each tissue was compared with blood. Enriched TCRB sequences shared across patients were found to be mostly commonly generated sequences that were unlikely to play an important role in the tumor microenvironment. Sequencing bulk genomic DNA from unsorted cells could not capture chain pairing or functional markers like CD4, CD8 and FOXP3.

At the junction V is shortened by 5 bases and J by 2 bases, with 7 bases in between. For CDR1 and CDR2, the germline V gene (reference sequence) lists SEHNR and FQNEAQ. The CDR3 measures 12 amino acids from cysteine to phenylalanine. Only CDR3 DNA is held: 36 bases, read in frame from base 1. Every sample was amplified as two independent genomic DNA replicates, using approximately 0.5 ug for blood and about 1.6 ug for tumor or normal breast. Following the manufacturer's instructions, the ImmunoSeq Intro kit was used to carry out TCRB sequencing on genomic DNA. Multiplex PCR was run for 30 to 35 cycles using proprietary primers and spike-in control sequences for absolute quantification. Single-end 150-bp reads were used to sequence an 87-bp fragment spanning the CDR3 plus the flanking V and J genes. Seven samples, each with two replicates, were multiplexed per lane of an Illumina MiSeq using version 3.0 chemistry. The paper's data handling went like this. Raw data were processed by the vendor's proprietary pipeline, with both replicates merged into one result per sample. Clonotypes were defined as productive rearrangements sharing the V-gene family, CDR3 amino acid sequence and J-gene segment. Clonality was calculated as 1 minus the normalized Shannon entropy (Pielou evenness) of TCRB abundances. To estimate T cell density, the total number of templates was divided by the number of input cells, which was inferred from the amount of DNA input. Total repertoire diversity and clonality were estimated with Recon using default parameters. Tumor-enriched clonotypes were defined as having over 0.1% abundance in tumor and at least 32-fold higher abundance than in normal breast. In its TCRdb copy, this immuneACCESS table keeps in-frame sequences only and misses some clones. Where compared with another copy, unresolved V genes explain less than half of these, and the others have no known cause. Clonal size and the V and J genes are those of that table, whereas D and trimming came from the DNA. Counted in this sample were roughly 49,000 clones; roughly 78% of them appeared once. 3% to 3.5% of the sample lies in the top ten.

Sequencing input: blood. The chain joins TRBV7-9 to TRBJ2-7; the D gene assignment is ambiguous. The receptor was derived from a person aged 40-50 years with breast cancer. The encoded CDR3 is CASSRFPYEQYF. Read as DNA, the sequence is TGTGCCAGCAGCCGATTTCCCTACGAGCAGTACTTC.